This T cell receptor (beta chain) was found in a study of PD-1 blockade in mismatch repair-deficient tumors. Deletions cut 6 bases from V and 5 bases from J, with 10 bases between. Germline V gene lookup returns CDR1 LNHDA and CDR2 SQIVND (reference sequence). This CDR3 contains 13 residues. The data were produced by immunoSEQ multiplex PCR, yet TCRdb's version contains in-frame clones alone and is incomplete. The sample holds fewer than 50,000 clones; 75% to 85% are singletons and the top ten take 22%. The chain uses TRBV19 and TRBJ2-2; D is unresolved. Sequencing was performed on peripheral blood, taken 4 weeks after starting pembrolizumab. This TCR was recovered from an adult with mismatch repair-deficient cancer. The CDR3 nucleotides read TGTGCCAGTAGCAACCAAGGGACCGGGGAGCTGTTTTTT. Translating it yields CASSNQGTGELFF.